The 6 T cell receptor beta chains below were found in one sample sequenced in a study of early T cells in non-severe SARS-CoV-2 infection. TCRdb re-called the 5' RACE reads through MiXCR, storing one row per CDR3 protein. Among 55,000 to 75,000 distinct CDR3 sequences, approximately 9.1% were seen once, and the ten largest hold roughly a sixth. This material consisted of whole blood, taken at baseline. Receptor source: an adult who was a healthcare worker with PCR-confirmed SARS-CoV-2 infection or an uninfected control (not recorded which).

The chain links TRBV10-3 to TRBJ2-5; D unclear. With 4 bases removed from V and 5 bases from J, the gap between germline ends came to 11 bases. Germline V gene lookup returns CDR1 ENHRY and CDR2 SYGVKD. The CDR3 covers 13 residues. The chain's CDR3 is CAISGMMGETQYF. CDR3 nucleotide sequence: TGTGCCATCAGTGGAATGATGGGGGAGACCCAGTACTTC.

At least ten counts were recorded for this clonotype. The chain has TRBV6-5 and TRBJ2-7; D may match TRBD1 or TRBD2 (6 bases each). The CDR3 totals 17 residues. V gave up 0 bases and J gave up 0 bases, with 15 bases separating them. Germline assignment: CDR1 MNHEY and CDR2 SVGAGI. The CDR3 region is CASSYSRGDGDSYEQYF. The CDR3, as DNA: TGTGCCAGCAGTTACTCGAGGGGGGACGGGGACTCCTACGAGCAGTACTTC.

The table lists this clonotype with many counts. The chain employs TRBV19 and TRBJ2-4; D may be TRBD2 (7 bases). Deletions cut 10 bases from V and 1 base from J, with 11 bases between. Germline V lookup: CDR1 LNHDA, CDR2 SQIVND (reference sequence). This CDR3 is 13 amino acids long. CDR3 sequence reads: CATGEGAKNIQYF. The CDR3 nucleotides read TGTGCCACAGGGGAGGGGGCCAAAAACATTCAGTACTTC.

This clonotype was counted between two and nine times. V usage is TRBV29-1 and J usage is TRBJ2-2; D call uncertain. Trimming removed 1 base at V and 6 bases at J, with 3 bases between. Germline values: CDR1 SQVTM, CDR2 ANQGSEA. This CDR3 has 11 amino acids. The CDR3 DNA reads as TGCAGCGTTGAAGCTCCCGGGGAGCTGTTTTTT. Residues: CSVEAPGELFF.

This clonotype was seen at least ten times. CDR3 amino acids: CASSDTGTGTYNEQFF. DNA of the CDR3: TGTGCCAGCAGTGATACCGGGACAGGGACCTACAATGAGCAGTTCTTC. This rearrangement joins TRBV12-3 or TRBV12-4 to TRBJ2-1; the match to TRBD1 covers 9 bases. CDR3 size: 16 residues. V trimming: 5 bases; J trimming: 2 bases; junction bases outside the gene matches: 7.

This clonotype was observed a handful of times. The chain is built from TRBV20-1 and TRBJ2-7; 10 bases fit TRBD2. This CDR3 is built from 16 residues. Germline trimming cut 6 bases from V and 5 bases from J; bases unmatched to any gene: 16. The V gene's germline CDR1 is DFQATT and CDR2 SNEGSKA (reference sequence). Here the CDR3 DNA reads TGCAGTGCCTCCCGTCTTGGGCTAGCGGGAGTAGACGAGCAGTACTTC. Encoded protein: CSASRLGLAGVDEQYF.